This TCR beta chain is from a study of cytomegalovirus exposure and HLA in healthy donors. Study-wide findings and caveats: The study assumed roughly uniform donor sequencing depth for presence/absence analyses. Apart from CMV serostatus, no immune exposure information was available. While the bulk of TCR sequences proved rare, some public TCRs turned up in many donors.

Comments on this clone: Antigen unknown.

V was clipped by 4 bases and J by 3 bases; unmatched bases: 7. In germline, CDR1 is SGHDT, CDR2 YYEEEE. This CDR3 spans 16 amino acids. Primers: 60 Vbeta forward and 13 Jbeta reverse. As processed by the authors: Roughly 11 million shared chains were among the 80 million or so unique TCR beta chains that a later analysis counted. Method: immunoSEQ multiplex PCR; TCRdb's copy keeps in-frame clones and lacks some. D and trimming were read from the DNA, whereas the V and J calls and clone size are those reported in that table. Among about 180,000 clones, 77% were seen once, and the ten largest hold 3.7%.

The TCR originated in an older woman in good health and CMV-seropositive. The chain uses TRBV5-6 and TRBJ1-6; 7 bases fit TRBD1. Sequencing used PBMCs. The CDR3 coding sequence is TGTGCCAGCAGCGCATTTGACAGGGTCTATAATTCACCCCTCCACTTT. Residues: CASSAFDRVYNSPLHF.